This T cell receptor (beta chain) was identified in a study of radiotherapy plus CTLA-4 blockade in lung cancer. Overall study results and limits: After treatment with radiotherapy plus ipilimumab, TCR clones that came from the tumor expanded in blood. Early clonal dynamics of blood T cells, together with interferon-beta, were reported as the best response predictor.

Assay used: immunoSEQ multiplex PCR; TCRdb lists only in-frame clones, some missing. The sample holds tens of thousands of clones, 78% seen once. With regard to this clone: Its antigen is undetermined. Other nucleotide sequences from this sample produce the same CDR3.

The germline V and J ends were trimmed by 6 bases and 6 bases, with 9 bases remaining between them. Germline values: CDR1 MDHEN, CDR2 SYDVKM. The CDR3 has 12 amino acids. Alongside CTLA-4 blockade with ipilimumab, patients with chemo-refractory metastatic non-small-cell lung cancer received focal radiation. This sample comprised peripheral blood, obtained from a patient treated with radiotherapy plus ipilimumab. This chain uses TRBV28 with TRBJ1-5; D ambiguous. This sequence was found in a human donor with non-small cell lung cancer who had a partial response to radiotherapy plus ipilimumab. Some clones in this sample may be carry-over from other donors' samples. The CDR3 DNA reads TGTGCCAGCAGCTCAGGCCTTCAGCCCCAGCATTTT. Protein sequence: CASSSGLQPQHF.